This T cell receptor (beta chain) was profiled in a study of glioma-infiltrating T cells after dendritic cell vaccination. Background on the study: Dendritic cell vaccine was injected intradermally three times, biweekly.

This clone was picked up one time. CDR3 length: 15 residues. V was pared by 2 bases and J by 4 bases, with 6 bases of the junction left unmatched. The germline gives CDR1 LNHDA, CDR2 SQIVND (reference sequence). The assay was immunoSEQ multiplex PCR, and TCRdb's table has in-frame clones only and misses some. The sample holds around 72,000 clones, around 81% seen once. The source was blood, collected before dendritic cell vaccination. The chain carries TRBV19 and TRBJ1-2; TRBD1 matches 8 bases. The clonotype comes from a human donor with glioblastoma. The DNA for the CDR3 is TGTGCCAGTAGTATAACTGGACAGGGCTCCTATGGCTACACCTTC. This sequence encodes CASSITGQGSYGYTF. Using reference TRBV19 and TRBJ1-2 for the parts outside the CDR3, the full variable domain is DGGITQSPKYLFRKEGQNVTLSCEQNLNHDAMYWYRQDPGQGLRLIYYSQIVNDFQKGDIAEGYSVSREKKESFPLTVTSAQKNPTAFYLCASSITGQGSYGYTFGSGTRLTVV.